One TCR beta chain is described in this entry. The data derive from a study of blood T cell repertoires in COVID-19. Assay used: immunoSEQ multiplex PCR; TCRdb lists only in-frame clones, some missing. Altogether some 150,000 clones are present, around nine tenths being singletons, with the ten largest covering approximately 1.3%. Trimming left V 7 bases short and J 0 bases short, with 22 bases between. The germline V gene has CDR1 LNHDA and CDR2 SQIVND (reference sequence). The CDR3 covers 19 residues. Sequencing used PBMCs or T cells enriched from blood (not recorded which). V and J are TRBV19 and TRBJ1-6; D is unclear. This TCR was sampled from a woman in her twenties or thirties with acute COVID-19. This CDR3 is CASTASPAGLSSYNSPLHF. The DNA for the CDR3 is TGTGCCAGTACTGCCTCGCCGGCAGGCCTGAGCTCCTATAATTCACCCCTCCACTTT. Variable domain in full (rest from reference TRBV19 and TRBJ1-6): DGGITQSPKYLFRKEGQNVTLSCEQNLNHDAMYWYRQDPGQGLRLIYYSQIVNDFQKGDIAEGYSVSREKKESFPLTVTSAQKNPTAFYLCASTASPAGLSSYNSPLHFGNGTRLTVT.